This TCR beta chain was captured by sequencing in a study of T cells expressing NK-cell markers. Across the whole study: The sequencing cohort of eight donors included seven HCMV-seropositive individuals and one seronegative individual. Overall study results and limits: Dominant NKG2C+ clonotypes in a handful of donors made up roughly 1.0-8% of CD8+ T cells.

CDR3 size: 16 residues. Remarks on this clonotype: Its antigen is unidentified.

With the 5' RACE reads reprocessed, TCRdb shows one record per CDR3 protein and no DNA. The table for this sample gives about 160,000 distinct CDR3 sequences. Input material: blood T cells: a sorted CD56 or NKG2C T cell subset, CD4+ or CD8+ T cells, or bulk PBMC T cells (not recorded which). This TCR derives from a man aged 18-69 years in good health. The V gene is TRBV21-1, the J gene TRBJ1-6. TRBV21-1 is an annotated pseudogene. The CDR3 sequence: CASSKAQSSYNSPLHF.